This T cell receptor (beta chain) came from a study of CD8+CD57+ T cells in acquired aplastic anemia. About the research overall: Researchers reported that healthy donors averaged about 10 million reads for CD4+ cells. Study-level results: Patients and controls shared twenty-nine CD8+ CDR3 sequences. Patients versus controls showed no significant CD8+ Simpson's diversity difference.

Remarks on this clonotype: What it binds is unknown.

Germline CDR1 SNHLY, CDR2 FYNNEI. V lost 7 bases, J lost 7 bases, and 13 bases lay in between. This CDR3 contains 13 residues. TCR beta VDJ combinations and CDR3 sequences were profiled from genomic DNA. A single record per CDR3 protein comes from TCRdb applying MiXCR to the reads. This table holds roughly 160,000 distinct CDR3 sequences, 63% found once. The J gene is TRBJ1-4, the V gene TRBV2; possibly TRBD1 for D (5 bases). The TCR comes from a human donor in good health. The source material was sorted CD4+, CD8+, or CD8+CD57+ T cells (not recorded which) from PBMCs. The CDR3 region is CASNGGIGEKLFF. In nucleotides, the CDR3 is TGTGCCAGCAACGGGGGAATCGGTGAAAAACTGTTTTTT.